This T cell receptor (beta chain) was found in a study of CD8 T cells in Susac syndrome. RNA in amounts of about 0.5 to 1 ug was reverse transcribed with random hexamers. TCRdb called the immunoSEQ multiplex PCR reads again in MiXCR, with one record for every CDR3 protein. The sample yields about 300,000 distinct CDR3 sequences, 70% to 90% seen once. Multiple sclerosis controls were treatment-naive patients with stable or active relapsing-remitting disease. CDR1 and CDR2 (germline): MNHEY, SMNVEV (reference sequence). With 6 bases removed from V and 4 bases from J, the gap between germline ends came to 10 bases. This CDR3 spans 13 amino acids.

What was sequenced was CD8+ T cells from PBMCs. The rearrangement joins TRBV27 to TRBJ1-5, with D unclear. The origin of this receptor is a human donor with multiple sclerosis. CDR3 loop: CASRVSPNQPQHF. In DNA form, the CDR3 reads TGTGCCAGCAGGGTAAGCCCGAATCAGCCCCAGCATTTT.